This TCR beta chain was captured by sequencing in a study of blood T cell repertoires in COVID-19. Across the study: Researchers got acute and convalescent COVID-19 samples from the United States, Italy and Spain. T cells, B-cell-depleted T cells, or PBMCs provided the cDNA or gDNA that served as material.

This table comes from immunoSEQ multiplex PCR, and its TCRdb copy is limited to in-frame clones, with some not included. The sample carries more than 45,000 clones, about 90% recorded once. The germline CDR1 and CDR2 sequences are SNHLY and FYNNEI. The CDR3 is 15 amino acids. V gave up 4 bases and J gave up 10 bases; unmatched junction bases: 10. Sequenced: peripheral blood. The J gene is TRBJ1-6, the V gene TRBV2; 7 nucleotides match TRBD1. The TCR was taken from a woman older than 75 with COVID-19, enrolled during active disease. The CDR3 reads CASSADRAVRSPLHF. Written as DNA, the CDR3 is TGTGCCAGCAGTGCAGACAGGGCAGTGCGGTCACCCCTCCACTTT.